The 2 T cell receptor beta chains below come from one sample, sequenced in a study of blood T cell repertoires in COVID-19. The repertoire was sequenced with immunoSEQ multiplex PCR; TCRdb's copy has only in-frame clones and lacks some. The repertoire holds roughly 150,000 clones, with 75% to 90% as singletons. Sequenced input: peripheral blood. These receptor sequences come from a human donor in a cohort sampled during active COVID-19.

This chain connects TRBV10-1 to TRBJ1-1; 7 bases map to TRBD1. V lost 4 bases, J lost 4 bases, and 6 bases stayed unmatched. The CDR3 has 14 residues. The germline gives CDR1 WNHNN, CDR2 SYGVQD (reference sequence). The CDR3 DNA sequence: TGCGCCAGCAGTGCGAGGGCAGGGGGCACTGAAGCTTTCTTT. Protein sequence: CASSARAGGTEAFF.

This chain links TRBV11-3 with TRBJ2-1, with 9 bases aligning to TRBD2. Per germline, CDR1 SGHNT and CDR2 YENEEA. This CDR3 is built from 15 residues. With V trimmed by 3 bases and J by 8 bases, 8 bases remained unmatched. The CDR3: CASSLLAGMNYEQFF. The CDR3 DNA sequence: TGTGCCAGCAGCTTGCTAGCGGGAATGAACTATGAGCAGTTCTTC. The variable domain in full, completed from reference TRBV11-3 and TRBJ2-1, reads EAGVVQSPRYKIIEKKQPVAFWCNPISGHNTLYWYLQNLGQGPELLIRYENEEAVDDSQLPKDRFSAERLKGVDSTLKIQPAELGDSAVYLCASSLLAGMNYEQFFGPGTRLTVL.